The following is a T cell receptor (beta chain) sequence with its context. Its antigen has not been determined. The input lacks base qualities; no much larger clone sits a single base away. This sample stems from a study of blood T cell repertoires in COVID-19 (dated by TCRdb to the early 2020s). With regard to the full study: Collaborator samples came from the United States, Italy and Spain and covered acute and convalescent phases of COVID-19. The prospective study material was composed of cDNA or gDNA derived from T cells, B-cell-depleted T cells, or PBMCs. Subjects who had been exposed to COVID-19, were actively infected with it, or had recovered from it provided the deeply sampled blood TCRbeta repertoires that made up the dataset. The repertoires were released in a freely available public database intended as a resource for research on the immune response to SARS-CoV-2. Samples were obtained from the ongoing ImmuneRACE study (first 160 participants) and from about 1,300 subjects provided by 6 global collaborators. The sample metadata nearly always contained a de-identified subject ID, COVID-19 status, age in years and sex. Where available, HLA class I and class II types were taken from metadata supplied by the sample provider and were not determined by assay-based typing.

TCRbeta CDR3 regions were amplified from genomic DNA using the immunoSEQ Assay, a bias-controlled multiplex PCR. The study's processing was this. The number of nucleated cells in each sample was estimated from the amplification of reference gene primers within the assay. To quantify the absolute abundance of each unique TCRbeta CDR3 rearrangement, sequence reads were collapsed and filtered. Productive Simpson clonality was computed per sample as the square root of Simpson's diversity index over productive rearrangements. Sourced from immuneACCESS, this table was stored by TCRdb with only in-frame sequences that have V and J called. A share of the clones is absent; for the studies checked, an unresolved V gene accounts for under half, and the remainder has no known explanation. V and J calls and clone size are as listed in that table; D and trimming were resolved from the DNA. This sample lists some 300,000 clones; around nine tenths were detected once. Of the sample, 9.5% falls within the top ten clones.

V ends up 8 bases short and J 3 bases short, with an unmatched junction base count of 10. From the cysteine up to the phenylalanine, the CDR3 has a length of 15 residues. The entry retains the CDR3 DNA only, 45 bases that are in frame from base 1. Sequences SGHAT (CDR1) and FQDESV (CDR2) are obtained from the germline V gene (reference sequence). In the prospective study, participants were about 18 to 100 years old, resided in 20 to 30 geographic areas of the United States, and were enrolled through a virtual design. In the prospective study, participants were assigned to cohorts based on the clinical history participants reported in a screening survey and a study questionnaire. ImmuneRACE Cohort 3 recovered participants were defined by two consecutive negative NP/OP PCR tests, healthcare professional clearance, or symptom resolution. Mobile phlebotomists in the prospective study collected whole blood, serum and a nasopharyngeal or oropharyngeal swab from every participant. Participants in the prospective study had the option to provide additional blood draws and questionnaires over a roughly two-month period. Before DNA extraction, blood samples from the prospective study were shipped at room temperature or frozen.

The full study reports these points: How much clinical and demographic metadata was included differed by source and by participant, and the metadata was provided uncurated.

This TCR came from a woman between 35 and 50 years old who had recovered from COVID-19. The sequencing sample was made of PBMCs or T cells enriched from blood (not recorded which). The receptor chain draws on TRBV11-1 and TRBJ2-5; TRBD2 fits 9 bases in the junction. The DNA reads TGTGCCAGCCGAGGCGGCGTAGCGGGGGAAGAGACCCAGTACTTC. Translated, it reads CASRGGVAGEETQYF.